Following are 16 T cell receptor beta chains from one sample sequenced in a study of OX40 agonist ivuxolimab in advanced cancers. Generated by immunoSEQ multiplex PCR, the TCRdb table keeps only in-frame clones and is missing some. The data contain around 60,000 clones, around 84% of them singletons. The source was CD4+ or CD8+ T cells sorted from blood, collected in a trial of the OX40 agonist ivuxolimab. These receptors all come from an adult with an advanced solid tumor such as melanoma, head and neck, liver or kidney cancer.

The rearrangement links TRBV15 to TRBJ1-1; 12 nucleotides agree with TRBD1. The trim removed 1 base at V and 4 bases at J, leaving 4 bases unmatched. The CDR3 runs to 16 residues. The V gene's germline CDR1 is LNHNV and CDR2 YYDKDF (reference sequence). CDR3 in amino acids: CATSRGDRGLPTEAFF. CDR3 coding DNA: TGTGCCACCAGCAGAGGGGACAGGGGGCTGCCCACTGAAGCTTTCTTT.

V and J are TRBV5-1 and TRBJ2-5; TRBD2 aligns across 15 bases. Germline lookup yields CDR1 SGHRS and CDR2 YFSETQ. Unmatched junction bases numbered 7, after V lost 4 bases and J lost 9 bases. There are 15 residues in the CDR3. CDR3 sequence reads: CASSPGLAGGTPQYF. In DNA, the CDR3 is TGCGCCAGCAGCCCCGGACTAGCGGGGGGGACGCCCCAGTACTTC.

V gene TRBV2 combines with J gene TRBJ2-3, with 7 positions matching TRBD1. This CDR3 has 14 residues. The ends lost 7 bases at V and 4 bases at J; junction bases unmatched: 8. The germline V gene has CDR1 SNHLY and CDR2 FYNNEI. The DNA of the CDR3 is TGTGCCAGCATTCGACAGGGAACTTCAGATACGCAGTATTTT. Encoded protein: CASIRQGTSDTQYF.

The V gene is TRBV11-3, the J gene TRBJ2-2, with D possibly being TRBD2 (6 bases). The CDR3 sequence is 14 residues long. Germline V gene sequence: CDR1 SGHNT, CDR2 YENEEA. The germline V and J ends were trimmed by 4 bases and 2 bases, with 8 bases remaining between them. In DNA, the CDR3 is TGTGCCAGCAGCTGGGACTCTAACACCGGGGAGCTGTTTTTT. Amino acid sequence: CASSWDSNTGELFF. The complete variable domain, with remaining parts taken from reference TRBV11-3 and TRBJ2-2, reads EAGVVQSPRYKIIEKKQPVAFWCNPISGHNTLYWYLQNLGQGPELLIRYENEEAVDDSQLPKDRFSAERLKGVDSTLKIQPAELGDSAVYLCASSWDSNTGELFFGEGSRLTVL.

This sequence joins TRBV5-5 and TRBJ1-1, with 8 bases aligning to TRBD1. V was pared by 2 bases and J by 5 bases, with 5 bases of the junction left unmatched. Germline V CDR1 and CDR2: SGHKS, YYEKEE (reference sequence). There are 14 residues in the CDR3. CDR3 bases: TGTGCCAGCAGCTTCGCAGGGGGCCTTACTGAAGCTTTCTTT. Translation gives CASSFAGGLTEAFF.

CDR3 sequence (DNA): TGTGCCAGCAGGGACTACGGGATATATGGCTACACCTTC. This translates into CASRDYGIYGYTF. The chain carries TRBV6-5 and TRBJ1-2; D is ambiguous. The CDR3 totals 13 residues. Germline V gene lookup returns CDR1 MNHEY and CDR2 SVGAGI. Trimming removed 6 bases from V and 5 bases from J, with 13 bases in between.

The V and J genes are TRBV14 and TRBJ2-2; D may be TRBD1 (6 bases). Per the germline V gene, CDR1 is SGHDN and CDR2 is FVKESK. V was shortened by 4 bases and J by 1 base, with 19 bases between the two germline ends. The CDR3 runs 18 residues. The CDR3 loop is CASSPGRGRNLNTGELFF. The CDR3 DNA follows: TGTGCCAGCAGCCCAGGCAGGGGTAGGAATTTGAACACCGGGGAGCTGTTTTTT.

The chain carries TRBV29-1 and TRBJ1-2; D is uncertain. The V end was cut by 4 bases, the J end by 8 bases, with 5 bases between. Germline assignment: CDR1 SQVTM and CDR2 ANQGSEA. The CDR3 covers 9 residues. The chain's CDR3 is CSVGGGYTF. CDR3 in DNA: TGCAGCGTTGGGGGAGGCTACACCTTC.

The genes are TRBV7-8 and TRBJ2-1; no clear D gene. The germline CDR1 and CDR2 sequences are SGHVS and FQNEAQ. The CDR3 totals 14 residues. V lost 5 bases and J 1 base, leaving 9 bases between the germline ends. The CDR3 here is CASSRVGSYNEQFF. The CDR3 DNA reads TGTGCCAGCAGCCGAGTTGGGTCCTACAATGAGCAGTTCTTC.

The chain has TRBV5-4 and TRBJ1-4; D not certain. With 0 bases removed from V and 3 bases from J, the gap between germline ends came to 3 bases. This CDR3 contains 13 residues. CDR1 and CDR2 (germline): SGHNT, YYREEE (reference sequence). In DNA form, the CDR3 reads TGTGCCAGCAGCTTGGCCGCTAATGAAAAACTGTTTTTT. It encodes CASSLAANEKLFF.

The V gene is TRBV7-2, the J gene TRBJ1-2; D uncertain. V dropped 2 bases and J dropped 5 bases, with 12 bases sitting between them. This CDR3 region has 14 residues. Looked up from germline, CDR1 is SGHTA and CDR2 is FQGNSA. CDR3 DNA sequence: TGTGCCAGCAGCTTAACGTGGGGTTGGTATGGCTACACCTTC. Protein sequence: CASSLTWGWYGYTF.

This clone was seen a single time. The chain employs TRBV9 and TRBJ1-1; maybe TRBD1 (6 bases). CDR1 SGDLS and CDR2 YYNGEE come from the germline V gene. The CDR3 is made up of 16 amino acids. V was trimmed by 3 bases and J by 0 bases, leaving 15 bases between them. CDR3 DNA sequence: TGTGCCAGCAGCGGAGGAGGGGGAGGGGTGAACACTGAAGCTTTCTTT. Protein sequence: CASSGGGGGVNTEAFF.

This rearrangement joins TRBV5-1 to TRBJ1-1; 10 bases align to TRBD1. Germline V gene sequence: CDR1 SGHRS, CDR2 YFSETQ. This CDR3 region has 14 residues. Trimming took 5 bases from V and 4 from J; bases not matched to a gene: 5. The CDR3 loop reads CASSTDRGTTEAFF. The CDR3 DNA reads TGCGCCAGCAGTACGGACAGGGGGACCACTGAAGCTTTCTTT.

V is TRBV10-2 and J is TRBJ2-5; 9 nucleotides line up with TRBD2. J gave up 4 bases and V 8 bases, and 5 bases lay outside the gene matches. There are 13 residues in the CDR3. Germline CDR1 WSHSY, CDR2 SAAADI. In nucleotides, the CDR3 is TGCGCCAGCGCCTATAGCGGGGGAGAGACCCAGTACTTC. Protein sequence: CASAYSGGETQYF.

The chain is built from TRBV7-3 and TRBJ2-1; possible D gene TRBD2, 5 bases. CDR3 length: 15 residues. The V gene's germline CDR1 is SGHTA and CDR2 FQGTGA. V dropped 3 bases and J dropped 1 base, with 10 bases sitting between them. The chain's CDR3 is CASSLSRESYNEQFF. CDR3 nucleotides: TGTGCCAGCAGCTTGAGTCGGGAATCCTACAATGAGCAGTTCTTC. The entire variable domain, with the rest obtained from reference TRBV7-3 and TRBJ2-1, is as follows: GAGVSQTPSNKVTEKGKYVELRCDPISGHTALYWYRQSLGQGPEFLIYFQGTGAADDSGLPNDRFFAVRPEGSVSTLKIQRTERGDSAVYLCASSLSRESYNEQFFGPGTRLTVL.

The genes are TRBV19 and TRBJ1-5; D might be TRBD1 (5 bases). The CDR3 consists of 16 residues. The V gene's germline CDR1 is LNHDA and CDR2 SQIVND (reference sequence). The V gene lost 1 base and the J gene lost 0 bases, with 10 bases spanning the gap. DNA of the CDR3: TGTGCCAGTAGTATAGGTAGGGGATATAGCAATCAGCCCCAGCATTTT. It is translated as CASSIGRGYSNQPQHF.